This T cell receptor (beta chain) comes out of a study of early T cells in non-severe SARS-CoV-2 infection. Turning to the study itself: Sequencing was performed on bulk RNA from unsorted whole blood, leaving chains unpaired. Study-level points and caveats: Clonotype matching in VDJdb favored anti-spike CD8 responses and did not capture private and CD4 specificities.

Each single cDNA molecule received a unique molecular identifier. A single record per CDR3 protein comes from TCRdb applying MiXCR to the 5' RACE reads. The table shows fewer than 85,000 distinct CDR3 sequences, with about 13% occurring only once. Germline lookup yields CDR1 SGHVS and CDR2 FQNEAQ. V lost 4 bases and J lost 10, with 14 bases in between. The CDR3 contains 13 residues. This clonotype has ten or more counts. Its antigen is still unknown. The TCR sequence derives from an adult who was a healthcare worker with PCR-confirmed SARS-CoV-2 infection or an uninfected control (not recorded which). Sequencing was done on a sample of whole blood. The gene calls are TRBV7-8 and TRBJ1-5; a weak D match, TRBD1 (6 bases). In DNA, the CDR3 is TGTGCCAGCAGCTCAATCGACAGGATTCCCCAGCATTTT. It translates to CASSSIDRIPQHF.